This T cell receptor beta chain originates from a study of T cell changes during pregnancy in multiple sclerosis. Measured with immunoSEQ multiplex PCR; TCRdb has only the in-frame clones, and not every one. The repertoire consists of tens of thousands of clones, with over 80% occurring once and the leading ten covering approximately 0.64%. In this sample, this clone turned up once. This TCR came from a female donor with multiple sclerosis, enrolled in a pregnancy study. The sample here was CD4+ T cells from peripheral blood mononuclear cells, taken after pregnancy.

This CDR3 reads CASSSRGGGAVGELFF. Written as DNA, the CDR3 is TGTGCCAGCAGCTCCCGGGGAGGGGGGGCAGTCGGGGAGCTGTTTTTT. V gene TRBV7-2 combines with J gene TRBJ2-2; D is possibly TRBD2 (7 bases). This CDR3 has 16 amino acids. V was clipped by 4 bases and J by 7 bases, with 19 bases between them. Germline CDR1 is SGHTA and CDR2 is FQGNSA. The full variable domain, with the rest looked up from reference TRBV7-2 and TRBJ2-2, is GAGVSQSPSNKVTEKGKDVELRCDPISGHTALYWYRQSLGQGLEFLIYFQGNSAPDKSGLPSDRFSAERTGGSVSTLTIQRTQQEDSAVYLCASSSRGGGAVGELFFGEGSRLTVL.